The sequence of this TCR beta chain was determined in a study of OX40 agonist ivuxolimab in advanced cancers. Study in general: The study treated patients with ivuxolimab, an agonistic anti-OX40 (CD134) antibody. Patients treated during dose escalation were battling hepatocellular carcinoma, melanoma, renal cell or head and neck cancer. Study conclusions and caveats: Dosing at 0.1 to 3.0 mg/kg was accompanied by clonal expansion of CD4+ and CD8+ blood T cells by week 6.

About this clone itself: Its antigen is unidentified.

This table comes from immunoSEQ multiplex PCR, and its TCRdb copy is limited to in-frame clones, with some not included. The table lists tens of thousands of clones, around nine tenths of them singletons, with approximately 0.67% in the top ten. The V and J ends lost 0 bases and 5 bases respectively, with 5 bases between them. Looked up from germline, CDR1 is SGHKS and CDR2 is YYEKEE (reference sequence). This CDR3 comprises 12 residues. Peripheral blood came from all dose cohorts at three timepoints. This TCR derives from an adult with an advanced solid tumor such as melanoma, head and neck, liver or kidney cancer. The sequencing here drew on CD4+ or CD8+ T cells sorted from blood, taken in a trial of the OX40 agonist ivuxolimab. V gene TRBV5-5 combines with J gene TRBJ2-5; no firm D call. For the CDR3, the DNA is TGTGCCAGCAGCTTGGGATTGGAGACCCAGTACTTC. Amino acid sequence: CASSLGLETQYF.